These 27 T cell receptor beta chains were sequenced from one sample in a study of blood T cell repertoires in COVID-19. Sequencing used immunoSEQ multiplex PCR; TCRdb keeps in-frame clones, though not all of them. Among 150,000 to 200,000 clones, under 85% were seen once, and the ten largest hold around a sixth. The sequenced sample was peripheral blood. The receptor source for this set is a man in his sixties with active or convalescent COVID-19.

CDR3 residues: CATFRGGQGEKETQYF. CDR3 coding DNA: TGTGCCACCTTCCGGGGGGGACAGGGAGAAAAAGAGACCCAGTACTTC. The rearrangement links TRBV2 to TRBJ2-5; TRBD1 is a possible D gene (9 bases). With 10 bases removed from V and 3 bases from J, the gap between germline ends came to 24 bases. CDR1 SNHLY and CDR2 FYNNEI come from the germline V gene. The CDR3 consists of 16 residues.

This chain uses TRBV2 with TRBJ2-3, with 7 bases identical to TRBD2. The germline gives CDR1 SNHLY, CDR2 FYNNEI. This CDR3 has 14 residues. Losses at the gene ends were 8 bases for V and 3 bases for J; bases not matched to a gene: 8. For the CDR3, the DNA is TGTGCCAGCGGGAGGGCGGCCGAGACAGATACGCAGTATTTT. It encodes CASGRAAETDTQYF. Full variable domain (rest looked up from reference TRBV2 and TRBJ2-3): EPEVTQTPSHQVTQMGQEVILRCVPISNHLYFYWYRQILGQKVEFLVSFYNNEISEKSEIFDDQFSVERPDGSNFTLKIRSTKLEDSAMYFCASGRAAETDTQYFGPGTRLTVL.

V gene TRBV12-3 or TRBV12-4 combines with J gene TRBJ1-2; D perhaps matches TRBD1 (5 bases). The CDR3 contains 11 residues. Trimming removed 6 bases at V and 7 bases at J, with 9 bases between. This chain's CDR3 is CASSLTVGYTF. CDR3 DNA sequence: TGTGCCAGCAGCCTGACAGTTGGCTACACCTTC.

The DNA for the CDR3 is TGTGCCAGCAACCCGGGGGGTGGATCGGATACGCAGTATTTT. It yields the protein CASNPGGGSDTQYF. The chain employs TRBV6-2 or TRBV6-3 and TRBJ2-3; 7 bases are a match to TRBD2. Germline trimming cut 7 bases from V and 6 bases from J; bases unmatched to any gene: 10. From germline, CDR1 is MNHEY and CDR2 SVGEGT. This CDR3 comprises 14 residues.

In DNA form, the CDR3 reads TGTGCCAGCAGCTTAGGGGGGGGACTAGCCCCCGAGCAGTACTTC. Translating it yields CASSLGGGLAPEQYF. The chain carries TRBV7-9 and TRBJ2-7; 9 bases map to TRBD2. The CDR3 is 15 amino acids. Germline-derived CDR1 and CDR2 are SEHNR and FQNEAQ (reference sequence). J gave up 6 bases and V 1 base, and 7 bases lay outside the gene matches.

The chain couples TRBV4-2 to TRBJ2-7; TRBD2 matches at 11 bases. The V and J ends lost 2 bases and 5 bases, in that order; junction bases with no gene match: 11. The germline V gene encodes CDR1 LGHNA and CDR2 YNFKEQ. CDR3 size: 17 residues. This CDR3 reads CASSQRGAGTSGHEQYF. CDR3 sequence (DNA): TGTGCCAGCAGCCAAAGGGGCGCCGGGACTAGCGGCCACGAGCAGTACTTC.

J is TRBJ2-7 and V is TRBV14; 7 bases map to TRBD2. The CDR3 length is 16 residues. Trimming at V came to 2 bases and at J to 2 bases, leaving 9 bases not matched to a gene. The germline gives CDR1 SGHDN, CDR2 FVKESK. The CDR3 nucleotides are TGTGCCAGCAGCCAAAGACCGGAGCGGGACCCCTACGAGCAGTACTTC. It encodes CASSQRPERDPYEQYF. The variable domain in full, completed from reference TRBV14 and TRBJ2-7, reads EAGVTQFPSHSVIEKGQTVTLRCDPISGHDNLYWYRRVMGKEIKFLLHFVKESKQDESGMPNNRFLAERTGGTYSTLKVQPAELEDSGVYFCASSQRPERDPYEQYFGPGTRLTVT.

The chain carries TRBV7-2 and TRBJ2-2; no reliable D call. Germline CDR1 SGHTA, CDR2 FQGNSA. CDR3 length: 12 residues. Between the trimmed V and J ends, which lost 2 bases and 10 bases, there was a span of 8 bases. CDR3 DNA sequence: TGTGCCAGCAGCTTATGGCAGTCGGAGCTGTTTTTT. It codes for CASSLWQSELFF.

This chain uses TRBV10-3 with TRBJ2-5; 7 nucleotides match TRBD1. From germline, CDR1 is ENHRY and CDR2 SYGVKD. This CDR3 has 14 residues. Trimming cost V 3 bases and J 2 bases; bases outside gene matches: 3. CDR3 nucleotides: TGTGCCATCAGTGAAGGGGGCGGACAAGAGACCCAGTACTTC. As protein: CAISEGGGQETQYF.

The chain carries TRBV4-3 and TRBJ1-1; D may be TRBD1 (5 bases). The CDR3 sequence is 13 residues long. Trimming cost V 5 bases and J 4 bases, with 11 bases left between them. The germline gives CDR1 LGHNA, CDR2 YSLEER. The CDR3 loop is CASSVGRGTEAFF. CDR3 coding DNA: TGCGCCAGCAGCGTGGGGCGGGGCACTGAAGCTTTCTTT.

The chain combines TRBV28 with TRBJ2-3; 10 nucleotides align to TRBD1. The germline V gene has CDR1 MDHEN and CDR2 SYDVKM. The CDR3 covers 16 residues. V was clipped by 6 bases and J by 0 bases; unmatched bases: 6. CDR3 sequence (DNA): TGTGCCAGCAGCCCTTCGGGACAGGGGAGCACAGATACGCAGTATTTT. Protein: CASSPSGQGSTDTQYF.

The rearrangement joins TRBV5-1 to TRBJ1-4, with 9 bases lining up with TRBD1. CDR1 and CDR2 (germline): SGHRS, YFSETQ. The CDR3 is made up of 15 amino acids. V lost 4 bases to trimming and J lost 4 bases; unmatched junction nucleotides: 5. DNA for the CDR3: TGCGCCAGCAGCACAGGGGGCTTTGATAATGAAAAACTGTTTTTT. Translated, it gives CASSTGGFDNEKLFF.

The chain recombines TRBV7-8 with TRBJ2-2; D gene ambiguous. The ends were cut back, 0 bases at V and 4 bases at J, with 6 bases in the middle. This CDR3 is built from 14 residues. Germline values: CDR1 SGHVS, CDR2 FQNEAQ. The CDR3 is CASSLARFTGELFF. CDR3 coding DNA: TGTGCCAGCAGCTTAGCGCGCTTCACCGGGGAGCTGTTTTTT. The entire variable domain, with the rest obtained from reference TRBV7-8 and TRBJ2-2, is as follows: GAGVSQSPRYKVAKRGQDVALRCDPISGHVSLFWYQQALGQGPEFLTYFQNEAQLDKSGLPSDRFFAERPEGSVSTLKIQRTQQEDSAVYLCASSLARFTGELFFGEGSRLTVL.

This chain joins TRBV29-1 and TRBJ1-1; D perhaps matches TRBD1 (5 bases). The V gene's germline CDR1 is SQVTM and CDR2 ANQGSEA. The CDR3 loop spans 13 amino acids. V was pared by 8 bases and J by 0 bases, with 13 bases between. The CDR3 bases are TGCAGCCATAGAGGACATTTGAACACTGAAGCTTTCTTT. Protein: CSHRGHLNTEAFF.

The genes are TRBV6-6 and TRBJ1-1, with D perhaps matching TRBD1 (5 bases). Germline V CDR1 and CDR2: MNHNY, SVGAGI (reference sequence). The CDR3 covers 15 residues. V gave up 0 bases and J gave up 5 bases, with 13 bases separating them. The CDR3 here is CASSYSIVQGTEAFF. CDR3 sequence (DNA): TGTGCCAGCAGTTACTCGATAGTCCAGGGAACTGAAGCTTTCTTT.

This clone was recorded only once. The CDR3 here is CASSPDSFGYGYTF. CDR3 in DNA: TGTGCCAGCAGTCCGGACAGCTTTGGTTATGGCTACACCTTC. V gene TRBV28 combines with J gene TRBJ1-2; weak D call: TRBD1 (6 bases). The germline gives CDR1 MDHEN, CDR2 SYDVKM. This CDR3 contains 14 residues. V was clipped by 5 bases and J by 5 bases, with 15 bases between them.

CDR3 sequence: CASSVVAGTGGAYEQFF. CDR3 nucleotide sequence: TGTGCCAGCAGCGTAGTGGCCGGGACAGGGGGCGCTTACGAGCAGTTCTTC. The chain recombines TRBV9 with TRBJ2-1; 12 bases match TRBD1. The V segment lost 0 bases and the J segment 10 bases; nucleotides outside the gene matches: 11. The CDR3 sequence is 17 residues long. The germline V gene encodes CDR1 SGDLS and CDR2 YYNGEE. The full variable domain, its missing parts supplied by reference TRBV9 and TRBJ2-1, is DSGVTQTPKHLITATGQRVTLRCSPRSGDLSVYWYQQSLDQGLQFLIQYYNGEERAKGNILERFSAQQFPDLHSELNLSSLELGDSALYFCASSVVAGTGGAYEQFFGPGTRLTVL.

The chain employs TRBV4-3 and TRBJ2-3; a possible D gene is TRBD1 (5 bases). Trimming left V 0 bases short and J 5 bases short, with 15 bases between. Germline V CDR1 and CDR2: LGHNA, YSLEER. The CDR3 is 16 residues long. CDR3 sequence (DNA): TGCGCCAGCAGCCAAGATGCTGGGGCCACGAAAGATACGCAGTATTTT. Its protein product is CASSQDAGATKDTQYF.

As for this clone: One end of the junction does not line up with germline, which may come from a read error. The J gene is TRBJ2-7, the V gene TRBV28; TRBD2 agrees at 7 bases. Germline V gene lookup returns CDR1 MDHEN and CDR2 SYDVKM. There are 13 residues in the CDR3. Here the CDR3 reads CASSLSRGGPLQF. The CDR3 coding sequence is TGTGCCAGCAGTTTATCGCGCGGGGGTCCTTTACAGTTC.

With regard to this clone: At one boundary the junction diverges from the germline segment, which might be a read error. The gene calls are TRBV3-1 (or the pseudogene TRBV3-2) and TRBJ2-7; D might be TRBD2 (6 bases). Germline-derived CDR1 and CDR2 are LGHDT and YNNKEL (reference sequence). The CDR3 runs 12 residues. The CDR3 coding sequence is TGTGCCAGCAGCCAAGGAGCTAGCGTGACTCACTTC. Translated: CASSQGASVTHF.

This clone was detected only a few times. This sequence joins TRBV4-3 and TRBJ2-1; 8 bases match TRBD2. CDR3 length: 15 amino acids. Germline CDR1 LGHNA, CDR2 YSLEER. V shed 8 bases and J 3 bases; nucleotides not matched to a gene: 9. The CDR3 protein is CASGVSGNLYNEQFF. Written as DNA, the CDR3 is TGCGCCAGCGGGGTTAGCGGGAACCTCTACAATGAGCAGTTCTTC.

As DNA, the CDR3 is TGTGCCAGCGAAGGACAGGGCTCGGATACGCAGTATTTT. It specifies CASEGQGSDTQYF. This chain links TRBV3-1 (or the pseudogene TRBV3-2) with TRBJ2-3, with TRBD1 matching 8 bases. This CDR3 is 13 amino acids long. From germline, CDR1 is LGHDT and CDR2 YNNKEL (reference sequence). The V gene end was trimmed by 8 bases and the J gene end by 6 bases; junction bases not matched to a gene: 7.

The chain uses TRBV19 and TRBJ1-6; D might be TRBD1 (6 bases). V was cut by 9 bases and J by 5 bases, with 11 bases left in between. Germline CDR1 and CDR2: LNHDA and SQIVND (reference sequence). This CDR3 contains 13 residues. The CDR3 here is CASRGKNNSPLHF. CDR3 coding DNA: TGTGCCAGCAGGGGAAAGAATAATTCACCCCTCCACTTT.

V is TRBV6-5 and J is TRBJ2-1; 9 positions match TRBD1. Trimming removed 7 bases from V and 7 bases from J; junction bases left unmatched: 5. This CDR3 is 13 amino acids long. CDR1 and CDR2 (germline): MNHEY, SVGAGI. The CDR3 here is CASMRQGGNEQFF. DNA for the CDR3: TGTGCCAGCATGCGACAGGGGGGGAATGAGCAGTTCTTC.

The CDR3, as DNA: TGTGCCAGCAATCTGACACCAAGCTCTGGAAACACCATATATTTT. Encoded protein: CASNLTPSSGNTIYF. The rearrangement joins TRBV6-5 to TRBJ1-3, with unresolved D. Germline CDR1 MNHEY, CDR2 SVGAGI. Trimming left V 7 bases short and J 0 bases short, with 13 bases between. CDR3 size: 15 residues.

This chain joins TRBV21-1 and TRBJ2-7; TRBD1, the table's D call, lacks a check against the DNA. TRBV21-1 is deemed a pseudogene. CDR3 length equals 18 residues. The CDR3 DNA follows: TGTGCCAGCAGCTCTCTACAGGGCGGAGCCCCCAGCTCCTACGAGCAGTACTTC. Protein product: CASSSLQGGAPSSYEQYF.

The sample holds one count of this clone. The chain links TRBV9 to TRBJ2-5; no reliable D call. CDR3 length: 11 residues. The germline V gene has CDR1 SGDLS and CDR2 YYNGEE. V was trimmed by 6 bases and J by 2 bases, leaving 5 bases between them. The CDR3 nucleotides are TGTGCCAGCACTTTGCAAGAGACCCAGTACTTC. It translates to CASTLQETQYF.